Presented here are 21 T cell receptor beta chains from one specimen sequenced in a study of identical twins. TCRdb analysed the 5' RACE reads with MiXCR anew, one entry per CDR3 protein. The sample lists fewer than 450,000 distinct CDR3 sequences, around 9.7% occurring once. What was sequenced was naive T cells sorted from blood. These receptors were obtained from a woman in her forties or fifties in good health.

This clonotype was seen ten or more times. The chain is built from TRBV12-3 or TRBV12-4 and TRBJ1-2, with TRBD1 as a possible D gene (6 bases). The CDR3 has 16 residues. The CDR3 sequence is CGYLRASQGVHYGYTF. The CDR3, as DNA: TGTGGCTATCTTCGCGCCTCACAGGGAGTCCACTATGGCTACACCTTC.

This clonotype has just a few counts. The V and J genes are TRBV9 and TRBJ2-5; TRBD2 aligns across 7 bases. The CDR3 consists of 16 residues. Trimming removed 0 bases from V and 2 bases from J; junction bases left unmatched: 7. CDR1 SGDLS and CDR2 YYNGEE come from the germline V gene. The CDR3 nucleotides read TGTGCCAGCAGCGTAGTAGGAGCGGGACGACAAGAGACCCAGTACTTC. As protein: CASSVVGAGRQETQYF.

This clonotype was seen a handful of times. V gene TRBV13 combines with J gene TRBJ2-7; TRBD2 matches 7 bases. Germline CDR1 PRHDT, CDR2 FYEKMQ (reference sequence). The CDR3 length is 15 residues. The trim removed 1 base at V and 4 bases at J, leaving 7 bases unmatched. The DNA of the CDR3 is TGTGCCAGCAGCTTAGCGCGGGAGAGTCGGTACGAGCAGTACTTC. Residues: CASSLARESRYEQYF.

The rearrangement links TRBV7-2 to TRBJ2-1, with D maybe TRBD1 (6 bases). There are 17 residues in the CDR3. In germline, CDR1 is SGHTA, CDR2 FQGNSA. Trimming took off 5 bases at V and 0 bases at J, with 17 bases between the two ends. CDR3 loop: CASSPLGDTSSYNEQFF. The CDR3 DNA sequence: TGTGCCAGCAGCCCTCTCGGGGACACCAGCTCCTACAATGAGCAGTTCTTC.

The table lists this clonotype with a count of one. The chain joins TRBV28 to TRBJ2-1, with D maybe TRBD2 (6 bases). Trimming took off 8 bases at V and 13 bases at J, with 21 bases between the two ends. The CDR3 covers 13 residues. Germline V gene data show CDR1 as MDHEN and CDR2 as SYDVKM. CDR3 nucleotide sequence: TGTGCCAGCCAGGACGGGACTCGACGGGCACAGTTCTTC. Amino acid sequence: CASQDGTRRAQFF.

The chain joins TRBV14 to TRBJ1-2; D is uncertain. The CDR3 runs 13 residues. Trimming left V 2 bases short and J 5 bases short, with 9 bases between. CDR1 is SGHDN, CDR2 FVKESK, per germline. CDR3: CASSQFDGYGYTF. CDR3 coding DNA: TGTGCCAGCAGCCAATTCGATGGTTATGGCTACACCTTC.

There are many counts of this clonotype. V gene TRBV28 combines with J gene TRBJ1-4; D is unclear. V was trimmed by 3 bases and J by 0 bases, leaving 11 bases between them. This CDR3 spans 16 amino acids. CDR1 and CDR2 from the germline V gene are MDHEN and SYDVKM. CDR3: CASSFTRLSTNEKLFF. Here the CDR3 DNA reads TGTGCCAGCAGTTTCACTCGACTGTCAACTAATGAAAAACTGTTTTTT.

This clonotype was detected many times. V usage is TRBV6-6 and J usage is TRBJ2-2, with TRBD1 identical over 7 bases. Germline loops: CDR1 MNHNY, CDR2 SVGAGI (reference sequence). The ends lost 5 bases at V and 5 bases at J; junction bases unmatched: 8. The CDR3 totals 15 residues. CDR3 loop: CASSVGGAGTGELFF. DNA for the CDR3: TGTGCCAGCAGTGTAGGGGGCGCAGGGACCGGGGAGCTGTTTTTT.

The sample holds many counts of this clonotype. This rearrangement joins TRBV6-6 to TRBJ1-4, with 9 nucleotides matching TRBD1. V lost 1 base to trimming and J lost 10 bases; unmatched junction nucleotides: 7. This CDR3 is built from 15 residues. Looked up from germline, CDR1 is MNHNY and CDR2 is SVGAGI (reference sequence). CDR3 sequence: CASSYLGQGEAKLFF. The CDR3 bases are TGTGCCAGCAGTTACTTGGGACAGGGAGAGGCAAAACTGTTTTTT.

The chain joins TRBV2 to TRBJ2-2; weak D call: TRBD1 (5 bases). Per germline, CDR1 SNHLY and CDR2 FYNNEI. V was pared by 6 bases and J by 3 bases, with 8 bases between. The CDR3 extends over 13 amino acids. This CDR3 reads CASRGRDTGELFF. CDR3 DNA sequence: TGTGCCAGCAGGGGGCGTGACACCGGGGAGCTGTTTTTT.

J is TRBJ2-5 and V is TRBV5-1, with D possibly TRBD1 on 5 matching bases. V lost 0 bases, J lost 2 bases, and 14 bases lay in between. The CDR3 runs 16 residues. CDR1 is SGHRS, CDR2 YFSETQ, per germline. The CDR3 nucleotides are TGCGCCAGCAGCTTGGGCGCAGGGATGGGGCAAGAGACCCAGTACTTC. Its protein product is CASSLGAGMGQETQYF.

This clonotype was seen a few times. An end of the junction does not agree with germline; a read error may underlie this. The chain combines TRBV7-6 with TRBJ2-5; TRBD1 matches at 8 bases. Germline V gives CDR1 SGHVS, CDR2 FNYEAQ. This CDR3 comprises 13 residues. The CDR3: CASSPERTGILIF. The CDR3 DNA reads TGTGCCAGCAGCCCCGAAAGGACAGGGATTTTAATATTC.

A few counts support this clonotype. The genes are TRBV6-1 and TRBJ2-3, with D hard to call. Germline V CDR1 and CDR2: MNHNS, SASEGT. The CDR3 length is 10 residues. V was clipped by 6 bases and J by 6 bases, with 4 bases between them. CDR3 DNA: TGTGCCAGCAGGAGGGATACGCAGTATTTT. It is translated as CASRRDTQYF.

The V and J genes are TRBV10-2 and TRBJ1-5; no firm D call. This CDR3 region has 12 residues. Per the germline V gene, CDR1 is WSHSY and CDR2 is SAAADI. The ends were cut back, 0 bases at V and 7 bases at J, with 4 bases in the middle. Here the CDR3 DNA reads TGCGCCAGCAGTGAGTCCGGGCAGCCCCAGCATTTT. It codes for CASSESGQPQHF.

This clonotype was picked up many times. The V and J genes are TRBV24-1 and TRBJ2-1; D is possibly TRBD2 (5 bases). Trimming shortened V by 9 bases and J by 8 bases, and 16 bases separated the two germline ends. This CDR3 is 13 amino acids long. Per the germline V gene, CDR1 is KGHDR and CDR2 is SFDVKD. The DNA for the CDR3 is TGTGCCACCGGCGTCAGCGGCGTTTATGAGCAGTTCTTC. It codes for CATGVSGVYEQFF.

The chain combines TRBV20-1 with TRBJ1-5; 7 bases align to TRBD1. Germline CDR1 reads DFQATT; CDR2 reads SNEGSKA (reference sequence). The CDR3 length is 15 residues. J lost 4 bases, V lost 1 base, and 7 bases had no gene match. The CDR3 sequence is CSARAAGGRNQPQHF. In nucleotides, the CDR3 is TGCAGTGCTAGAGCGGCAGGGGGAAGGAATCAGCCCCAGCATTTT.

The CDR3: CASSTPGLSTDTQYF. The CDR3 coding sequence is TGTGCCAGCAGTACACCGGGACTGAGCACAGATACGCAGTATTTT. The chain links TRBV27 to TRBJ2-3; the D gene is possibly TRBD2 (6 bases). Germline V gene data show CDR1 as MNHEY and CDR2 as SMNVEV (reference sequence). The germline V and J ends were trimmed by 5 bases and 0 bases, with 12 bases remaining between them. This CDR3 is 15 amino acids long.

This clonotype has ten or more counts. The genes are TRBV27 and TRBJ2-3; 8 bases fit TRBD2. The CDR3 spans 16 residues. Per germline, CDR1 MNHEY and CDR2 SMNVEV (reference sequence). Unmatched junction bases numbered 11, after V lost 5 bases and J lost 4 bases. The chain's CDR3 is CASSTLAGWAADTQYF. In nucleotides, the CDR3 is TGTGCCAGCAGTACCTTAGCGGGATGGGCGGCAGATACGCAGTATTTT.

This clonotype has a handful of counts. The CDR3: CASRQGTSGRVWAYNEQFF. The CDR3 DNA follows: TGTGCCAGCAGGCAAGGGACTAGCGGGAGAGTTTGGGCCTACAATGAGCAGTTCTTC. The rearrangement uses TRBV2 and TRBJ2-1; TRBD2 matches at 14 bases. CDR3 length: 19 residues. CDR1 SNHLY and CDR2 FYNNEI come from the germline V gene. Trimming at V came to 6 bases and at J to 2 bases, leaving 12 bases not matched to a gene.

In this sample, this clonotype turned up a few times. The V and J genes are TRBV29-1 and TRBJ1-3; the match to TRBD1 covers 7 bases. Germline V gene lookup returns CDR1 SQVTM and CDR2 ANQGSEA. The CDR3 contains 12 residues. V lost 3 bases, J lost 11 bases, and 7 bases stayed unmatched. This CDR3 is CSVDLQGDSIYF. Written as DNA, the CDR3 is TGCAGCGTTGACCTCCAGGGGGACTCCATATATTTT.

V is TRBV7-9 and J is TRBJ2-4; D remains unclear. The germline V and J ends were trimmed by 7 bases and 3 bases, with 10 bases remaining between them. This CDR3 is 13 amino acids long. The germline CDR1 and CDR2 sequences are SEHNR and FQNEAQ (reference sequence). CDR3 region: CASTTKVKNIQYF. The CDR3 DNA reads as TGTGCCAGCACCACAAAGGTCAAAAACATTCAGTACTTC.